This is a list of T cell receptor beta chains from one sample in a study of T-cell memory formation after mild COVID-19. TCRdb itself ran the 5' RACE reads through MiXCR, one entry per CDR3 protein. The data show roughly 110,000 distinct CDR3 sequences, with 9.5% to 15% seen just once and about 27% held by the top ten. The source material was PBMCs or a T cell subset sorted from them (not recorded which). The receptors come from an adult woman who had mild COVID-19 (a few samples of this study predate the infection). Cell type and time point are not known. Each CDR3 is given with its conserved first and last residue. Each record gives: V gene, D gene, J gene, clone size, CDR3 DNA, CDR3 protein. D genes are given only for firm matches. Size values are once, few and many counts, or a class for expanded clones, and some rows have none.

>TRBV19|NA|TRBJ2-1|few
TGTGCCAGTAGTGCCCGGGCCTTGGGGGATTACAATGAGCAGTTCTTC
CASSARALGDYNEQFF
>TRBV7-2|NA|TRBJ2-3|few
TGTGCCAGCAGCTTAGGACAGCCAGATACGCAGTATTTT
CASSLGQPDTQYF
>TRBV7-9|NA|TRBJ1-1|NA
TGTGCCAGCAGCTTAATATCAGACGAAGCTTTCTTT
CASSLISDEAFF
>TRBV6-2/TRBV6-3|TRBD1|TRBJ2-7|few
TGTGCCAGCACCGTAAGGGAGGACAGGGCGGAACTCGAGCAGTACTTC
CASTVREDRAELEQYF
>TRBV6-5|NA|TRBJ2-7|many
TGTGCCAGCAGTTACCAGAGCGGAGACGAGCAGTACTTC
CASSYQSGDEQYF
>TRBV3-1|NA|TRBJ1-2|NA
TGTGCCAGCAGCCAAGTCCGAGGTGGTTCTAACTATGGCTACACCTTC
CASSQVRGGSNYGYTF
>TRBV24-1|NA|TRBJ2-2|few
TGTGCCACCAGTGATTTCACCGGGGAGCTGTTTTTT
CATSDFTGELFF
>TRBV5-6|NA|TRBJ2-7|many
TGTGCCAGCAGTAATGGACTAACCGAGCAGTACTTC
CASSNGLTEQYF
>TRBV4-3|NA|TRBJ2-7|NA
TGCGCCAGCAGCCAAGGCACGGAATCCTACGAGCAGTACTTC
CASSQGTESYEQYF
>TRBV27|NA|TRBJ2-5|NA
TGTGCCAGCAGTCTGAGTGGGCTTGTGGAGACCCAGTACTTC
CASSLSGLVETQYF
>TRBV7-9|NA|TRBJ1-5|few
TGTGCCAGCAGCCGAGGAGGGATACAGCCCCAGCATTTT
CASSRGGIQPQHF
>TRBV7-9|TRBD2|TRBJ2-5|NA
TGTGCCAGCAGCCCGTATCGCCGGACTAGTAAGAAAGAGACCCAGTACTTC
CASSPYRRTSKKETQYF
>TRBV11-2|NA|TRBJ2-2|NA
TGTGCCAGCAGCTTTACCACCGGGGAGCTGTTTTTT
CASSFTTGELFF
>TRBV6-2/TRBV6-3|NA|TRBJ1-4|few
TGTGCCAGCTACTCTGCGGGGGCCACTAATGAAAAACTGTTTTTT
CASYSAGATNEKLFF
>TRBV5-6|NA|TRBJ2-1|many
TGTGCCAGCAGCTTCGGGAGTCTTCGCTACAATGAGCAGTTCTTC
CASSFGSLRYNEQFF
>TRBV18|NA|TRBJ2-3|few
TGTGCCAGCTCAGTAGCGGAAAGCACAGATACGCAGTATTTT
CASSVAESTDTQYF
>TRBV5-1|TRBD2|TRBJ2-7|medium-sized
TGCGCCAGCAGCTCCGGACTAGCGGGAATGTACGAGCAGTACTTC
CASSSGLAGMYEQYF
>TRBV7-8|NA|TRBJ2-2|few
TGTGCCAGCCTCGGTCCCGGAGGGACCGGGGAGCTGTTTTTT
CASLGPGGTGELFF
>TRBV12-3/TRBV12-4|TRBD2|TRBJ2-5|few
TGTGCCAGCAGTCCCCGGACTAGCGGAGGGGAGACCCAGTACTTC
CASSPRTSGGETQYF
>TRBV7-9|NA|TRBJ1-1|NA
TGTGCCAGCAGCGCCCAAGACGTCAGGGCAGCTTTCTTT
CASSAQDVRAAFF
>TRBV27|TRBD2|TRBJ2-7|few
TGTGCCAGTAAAGGGACTAGTACCTACGAGCAGTACTTC
CASKGTSTYEQYF
>TRBV24-1|NA|TRBJ2-1|NA
TGTGCCACCAGTGGGCGTTGGGGGTATAGTGCCAACAATGAGCAGTTCTTC
CATSGRWGYSANNEQFF
>TRBV7-9|NA|TRBJ2-2|NA
TGTGCCAGCACGAGGACCGGGGAGCTGTTTTTT
CASTRTGELFF
>TRBV12-3/TRBV12-4|TRBD2|TRBJ2-7|NA
TGTGCCAGCAGCTTATCTAGCGGGTACGAGCAGTACTTC
CASSLSSGYEQYF
>TRBV10-3|TRBD2|TRBJ2-1|NA
TGTGCCATCAGTGAGCGGACTAGCGGGATCGATGAGCAGTTCTTC
CAISERTSGIDEQFF
>TRBV5-1|NA|TRBJ2-5|few
TGCGCCAGCAGTCCTACAGGGCACGAGACCCAGTACTTC
CASSPTGHETQYF
>TRBV21-1|NA|TRBJ2-3|many
TGTGCCAGCAGCGGCCGCGGTGCCGGGAAATTACGGACAGATACGCAGTATTTT
CASSGRGAGKLRTDTQYF
>TRBV2|NA|TRBJ2-7|few
TGTGCCAGCAGCTGGACAGCTACACGGGAGCAGTACTTC
CASSWTATREQYF
>TRBV30|NA|TRBJ2-5|few
TGTGCCTGTATGACAGGATCCGAGACCCAGTACTTC
CACMTGSETQYF
>TRBV7-2|TRBD2|TRBJ2-1|many
TGTGCCAGCAGCCCATTCGGCGGGAGCATCGGCAATGAGCAGTTCTTC
CASSPFGGSIGNEQFF
>TRBV7-9|NA|TRBJ2-2|many
TGTGCCAGCAGCGAGGGGCCAACGGAGCTGTTTTTT
CASSEGPTELFF
>TRBV21-1|NA|TRBJ2-7|NA
TGTGCCAGCATCCCTGAGAGACCCCGGGACAGACAATCCTACGAGCAGTACTTC
CASIPERPRDRQSYEQYF
>TRBV7-6|TRBD2|TRBJ2-7|NA
TGTGCCAGCAGCCCAGGGACTAGCGATAACGAGCAGTACTTC
CASSPGTSDNEQYF
>TRBV12-3/TRBV12-4|NA|TRBJ2-2|NA
TGTGCCAGCACCCCGAACGGGGAGCTGTTTTTT
CASTPNGELFF
>TRBV6-2/TRBV6-3|NA|TRBJ1-2|few
TGTGCCAGCAGTTACATGGCTTGGAGTGGCTACACCTTC
CASSYMAWSGYTF
>TRBV7-6|TRBD1|TRBJ2-1|few
TGTGCCAGCAGCTCCCCATACTCGGACAGGAGCTCCTACAATGAGCAGTTCTTC
CASSSPYSDRSSYNEQFF
>TRBV4-3|NA|TRBJ1-2|few
TGCGCCAGCAGCCAAGTTGCTTACTATGGCTACACCTTC
CASSQVAYYGYTF
>TRBV30|TRBD1|TRBJ2-7|NA
TGTGCCTGGAGTAGGGGGACAGGGCTCTACGAGCAGTACTTC
CAWSRGTGLYEQYF
>TRBV4-3|NA|TRBJ2-7|NA
TGCGCCAGCAGCCAACAAGGGGACGCGACCTACGAGCAGTACTTC
CASSQQGDATYEQYF
>TRBV4-2|NA|TRBJ1-1|few
TGTGCCAGCAGCCACGACAGTAACTCCTGGAACACTGAAGCTTTCTTT
CASSHDSNSWNTEAFF
>TRBV9|NA|TRBJ2-7|NA
TGTGCCAGCAGCCCCAGCGGGCTAGCTCCCAACGAGCAGTACTTC
CASSPSGLAPNEQYF
>TRBV9|TRBD1|TRBJ2-7|many
TGTGCCAGCAGCGTGGGGACAGGGCGCGAGCAGTACTTC
CASSVGTGREQYF
>TRBV6-2/TRBV6-3|TRBD2|TRBJ2-7|NA
TGTGCCAGCAGTTACGTACAACTAGCGGTCTACGAGCAGTACTTC
CASSYVQLAVYEQYF
>TRBV5-6|NA|TRBJ2-5|NA
TGTGCCAGCAGCTTGTCGAGTCAGGGAAGAGCTCAAGAGACCCAGTACTTC
CASSLSSQGRAQETQYF
>TRBV5-1|NA|TRBJ1-2|NA
TGCGCCAGCAGCTTGGTAGGATCGGGCTACACCTTC
CASSLVGSGYTF
>TRBV6-6|NA|TRBJ2-2|many
TGTGCCAGCAAGGAGATAACGAACACCGGGGAGCTGTTTTTT
CASKEITNTGELFF
>TRBV4-1|TRBD2|TRBJ2-7|NA
TGCGCCAGCAGCCAAGATCGGACTAGCGGTTACGAGCAGTACTTC
CASSQDRTSGYEQYF
>TRBV12-3/TRBV12-4|NA|TRBJ1-2|NA
TGTGCCAGCAGTTTAGGGGCTTTGCGGGTAAACTATGGCTACACCTTC
CASSLGALRVNYGYTF
>TRBV7-3|NA|TRBJ2-2|few
TGTGCCAGCAGCCCCTATCCGGACACCGGGGAGCTGTTTTTT
CASSPYPDTGELFF
>TRBV5-1|TRBD2|TRBJ2-1|few
TGCGCCAGCGTGGGACTAGCGGGGATCAGGGAGCAGTTCTTC
CASVGLAGIREQFF
>TRBV4-1|NA|TRBJ2-7|NA
TGCGCCAGCAGCCAAGACGTGAGCTACGAGCAGTACTTC
CASSQDVSYEQYF